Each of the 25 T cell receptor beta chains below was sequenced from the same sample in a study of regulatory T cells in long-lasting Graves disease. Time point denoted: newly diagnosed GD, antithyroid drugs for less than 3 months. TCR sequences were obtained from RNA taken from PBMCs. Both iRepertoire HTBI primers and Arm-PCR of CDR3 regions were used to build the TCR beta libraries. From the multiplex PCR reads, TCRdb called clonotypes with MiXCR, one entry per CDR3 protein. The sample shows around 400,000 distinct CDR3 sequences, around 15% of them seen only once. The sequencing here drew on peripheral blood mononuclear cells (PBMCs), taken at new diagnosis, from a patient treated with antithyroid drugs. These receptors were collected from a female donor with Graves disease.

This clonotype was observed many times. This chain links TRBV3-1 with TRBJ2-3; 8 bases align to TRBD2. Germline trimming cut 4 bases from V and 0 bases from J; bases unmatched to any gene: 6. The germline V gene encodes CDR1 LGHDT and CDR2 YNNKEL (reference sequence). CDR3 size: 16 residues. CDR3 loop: CASSRPAGGSTDTQYF. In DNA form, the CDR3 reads TGTGCCAGCAGCCGCCCCGCGGGGGGCAGCACAGATACGCAGTATTTT.

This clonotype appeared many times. The CDR3 DNA follows: TGTGCCAGCAGCTTAGTGCCAGATACGCAGTATTTT. This translates into CASSLVPDTQYF. The chain links TRBV6-2 or TRBV6-3 to TRBJ2-3; D gene unclear. CDR3 length: 12 amino acids. CDR1 is MNHEY and CDR2 is SVGEGT in the germline V gene. V shed 6 bases and J shed 4 bases, with 8 bases lying between them.

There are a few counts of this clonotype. CDR3 DNA: TGTGCCAGCAGTTTAGGCTGGCAGGGGAGTATGAACACTGAAGCTTTCTTT. This encodes CASSLGWQGSMNTEAFF. The V call is TRBV27, the J call TRBJ1-1; TRBD1 is a possible D gene (6 bases). This CDR3 is built from 17 residues. Germline CDR1 reads MNHEY; CDR2 reads SMNVEV (reference sequence). The V gene lost 2 bases and the J gene lost 0 bases, with 16 bases spanning the gap.

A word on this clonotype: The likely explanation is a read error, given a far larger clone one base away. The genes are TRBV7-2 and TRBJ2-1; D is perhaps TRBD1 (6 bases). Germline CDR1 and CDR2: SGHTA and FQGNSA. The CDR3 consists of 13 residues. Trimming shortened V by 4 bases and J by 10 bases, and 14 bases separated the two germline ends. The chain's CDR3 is CASSSDRPYEQFF. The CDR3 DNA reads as TGTGCCAGCAGCTCCGACAGGCCCTACGAGCAGTTCTTC.

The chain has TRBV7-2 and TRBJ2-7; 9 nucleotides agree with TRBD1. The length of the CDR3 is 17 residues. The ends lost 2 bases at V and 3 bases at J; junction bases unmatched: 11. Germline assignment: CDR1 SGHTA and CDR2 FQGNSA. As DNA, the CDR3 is TGTGCCAGCAGCTTAATTGGGGGACAGGGTAAAGGCTACGAGCAGTACTTC. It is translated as CASSLIGGQGKGYEQYF. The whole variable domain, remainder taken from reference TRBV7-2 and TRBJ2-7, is GAGVSQSPSNKVTEKGKDVELRCDPISGHTALYWYRQSLGQGLEFLIYFQGNSAPDKSGLPSDRFSAERTGGSVSTLTIQRTQQEDSAVYLCASSLIGGQGKGYEQYFGPGTRLTVT.

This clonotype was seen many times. This CDR3 reads CASSLLQGGDTEAFF. The CDR3 DNA reads TGTGCCAGCAGTTTATTACAGGGCGGCGACACTGAAGCTTTCTTT. V usage is TRBV28 and J usage is TRBJ1-1, with D maybe TRBD1 (6 bases). There are 15 residues in the CDR3. CDR1 and CDR2 from the germline V gene are MDHEN and SYDVKM. V was clipped by 1 base and J by 3 bases, with 12 bases between them.

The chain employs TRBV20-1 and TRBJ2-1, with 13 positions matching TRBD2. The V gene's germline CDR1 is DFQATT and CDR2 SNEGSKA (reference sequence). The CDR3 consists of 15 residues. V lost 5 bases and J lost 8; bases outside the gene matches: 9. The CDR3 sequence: CSARVTSGGAHEQFF. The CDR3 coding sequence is TGCAGTGCTCGTGTCACTAGCGGGGGGGCCCATGAGCAGTTCTTC.

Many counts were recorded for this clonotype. The CDR3 bases are TGTGCCAGCAGTTTATCGCTCGTAAGTCAGGAGAGCCGCGCCGATGAGCAGTTCTTC. Amino acid sequence: CASSLSLVSQESRADEQFF. This rearrangement joins TRBV28 to TRBJ2-1; D unclear. This CDR3 region has 19 residues. V was clipped by 1 base and J by 8 bases, with 27 bases between them. CDR1 and CDR2 (germline): MDHEN, SYDVKM.

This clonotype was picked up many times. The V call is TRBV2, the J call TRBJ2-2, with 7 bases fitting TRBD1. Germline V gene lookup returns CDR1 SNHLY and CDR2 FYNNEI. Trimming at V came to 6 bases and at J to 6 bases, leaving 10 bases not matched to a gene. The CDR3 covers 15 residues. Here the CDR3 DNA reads TGTGCCAGCAGCGGACAGGTGGATGGGGCCGGGGAGCTGTTTTTT. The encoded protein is CASSGQVDGAGELFF.

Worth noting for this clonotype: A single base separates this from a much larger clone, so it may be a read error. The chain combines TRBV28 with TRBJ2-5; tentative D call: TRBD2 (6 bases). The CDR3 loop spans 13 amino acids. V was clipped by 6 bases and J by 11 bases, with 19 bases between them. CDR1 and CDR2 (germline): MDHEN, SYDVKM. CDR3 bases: TGTGCCAGCAGCCATGGAGGGCCCAATGAGCAGTACTTC. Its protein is CASSHGGPNEQYF.

CDR3 sequence reads: CASSFPGAGDEQYF. Here the CDR3 DNA reads TGTGCCAGCAGCTTTCCCGGAGCGGGAGACGAGCAGTACTTC. This rearrangement joins TRBV11-2 to TRBJ2-7; 8 bases are shared with TRBD2. CDR3 length equals 14 residues. Trimming cost V 3 bases and J 5 bases; bases outside gene matches: 6. Germline CDR1 SGHAT, CDR2 FQNNGV. Combining the CDR3 with reference TRBV11-2 and TRBJ2-7 gives the whole variable domain EAGVAQSPRYKIIEKRQSVAFWCNPISGHATLYWYQQILGQGPKLLIQFQNNGVVDDSQLPKDRFSAERLKGVDSTLKIQPAKLEDSAVYLCASSFPGAGDEQYFGPGTRLTVT.

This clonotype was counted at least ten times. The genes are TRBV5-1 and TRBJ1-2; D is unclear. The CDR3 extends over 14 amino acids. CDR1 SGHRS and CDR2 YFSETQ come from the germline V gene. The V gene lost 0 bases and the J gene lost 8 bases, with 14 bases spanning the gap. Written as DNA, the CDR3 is TGCGCCAGCAGCTTGGGCGGAACCCTCTACGGCTACACCTTC. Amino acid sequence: CASSLGGTLYGYTF.

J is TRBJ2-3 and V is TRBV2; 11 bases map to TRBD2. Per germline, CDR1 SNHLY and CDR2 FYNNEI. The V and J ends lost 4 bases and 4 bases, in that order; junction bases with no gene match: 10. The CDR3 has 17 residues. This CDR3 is CASSAELAGVTADTQYF. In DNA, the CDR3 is TGTGCCAGCAGTGCTGAACTAGCGGGAGTAACCGCAGATACGCAGTATTTT.

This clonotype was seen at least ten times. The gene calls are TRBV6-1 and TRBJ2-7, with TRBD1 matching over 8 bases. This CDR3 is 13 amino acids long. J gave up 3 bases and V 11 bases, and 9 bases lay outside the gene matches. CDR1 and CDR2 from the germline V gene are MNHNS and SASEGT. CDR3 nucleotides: TGTGCCGAAGGTGGGGGACAGGTCTACGAGCAGTACTTC. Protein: CAEGGGQVYEQYF.

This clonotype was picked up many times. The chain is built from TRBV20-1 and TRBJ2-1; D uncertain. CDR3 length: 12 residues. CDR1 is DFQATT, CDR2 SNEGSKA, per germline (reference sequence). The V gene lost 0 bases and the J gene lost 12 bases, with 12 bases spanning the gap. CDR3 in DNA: TGCAGTGCTAGAGAGCACCCCCGCTGGCAGTTCTTC. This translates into CSAREHPRWQFF.

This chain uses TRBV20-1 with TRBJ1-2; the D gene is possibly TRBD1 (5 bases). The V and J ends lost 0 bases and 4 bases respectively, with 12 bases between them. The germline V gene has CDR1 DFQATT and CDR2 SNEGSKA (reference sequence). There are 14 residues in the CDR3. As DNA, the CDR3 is TGCAGTGCTAGAGATCCGCAGGGTCTCTATGGCTACACCTTC. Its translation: CSARDPQGLYGYTF.

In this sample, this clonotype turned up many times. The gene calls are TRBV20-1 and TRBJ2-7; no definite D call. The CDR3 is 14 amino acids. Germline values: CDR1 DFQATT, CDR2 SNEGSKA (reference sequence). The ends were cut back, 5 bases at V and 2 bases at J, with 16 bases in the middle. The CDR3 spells CSADRPDFPYEQYF. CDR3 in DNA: TGCAGTGCTGATCGACCAGATTTTCCCTACGAGCAGTACTTC.

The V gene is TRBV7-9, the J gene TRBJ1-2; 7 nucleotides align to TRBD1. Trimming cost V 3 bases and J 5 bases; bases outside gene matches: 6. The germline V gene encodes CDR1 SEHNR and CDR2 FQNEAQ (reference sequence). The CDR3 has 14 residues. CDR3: CASSFSDRFYGYTF. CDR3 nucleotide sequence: TGTGCCAGCAGCTTCTCGGACAGGTTTTATGGCTACACCTTC.

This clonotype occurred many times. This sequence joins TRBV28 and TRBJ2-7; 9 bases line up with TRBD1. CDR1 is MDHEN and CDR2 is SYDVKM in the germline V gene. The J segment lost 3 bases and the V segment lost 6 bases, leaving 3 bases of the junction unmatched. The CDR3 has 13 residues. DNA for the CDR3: TGTGCCAGCAGAGGGGACAGGGTCTACGAGCAGTACTTC. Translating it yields CASRGDRVYEQYF.

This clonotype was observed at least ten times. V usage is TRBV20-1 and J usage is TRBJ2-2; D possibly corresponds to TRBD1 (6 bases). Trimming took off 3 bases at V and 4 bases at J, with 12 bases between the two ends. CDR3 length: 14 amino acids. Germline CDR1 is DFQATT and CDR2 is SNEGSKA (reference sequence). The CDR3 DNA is TGCAGTGCTAGCGACAGGCTGAGCACCGGGGAGCTGTTTTTT. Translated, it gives CSASDRLSTGELFF.

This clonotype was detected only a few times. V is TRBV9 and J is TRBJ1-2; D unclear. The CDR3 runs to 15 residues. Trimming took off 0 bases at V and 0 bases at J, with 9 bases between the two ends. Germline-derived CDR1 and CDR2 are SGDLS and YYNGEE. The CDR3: CASSVAPETNYGYTF. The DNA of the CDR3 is TGTGCCAGCAGCGTAGCTCCGGAGACTAACTATGGCTACACCTTC.

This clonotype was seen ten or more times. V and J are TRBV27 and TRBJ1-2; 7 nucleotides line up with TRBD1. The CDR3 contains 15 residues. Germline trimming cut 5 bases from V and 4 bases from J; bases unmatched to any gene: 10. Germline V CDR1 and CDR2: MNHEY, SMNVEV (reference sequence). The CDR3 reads CASSPIYRGAYGYTF. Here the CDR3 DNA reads TGTGCCAGCAGTCCCATTTACAGGGGCGCCTATGGCTACACCTTC.

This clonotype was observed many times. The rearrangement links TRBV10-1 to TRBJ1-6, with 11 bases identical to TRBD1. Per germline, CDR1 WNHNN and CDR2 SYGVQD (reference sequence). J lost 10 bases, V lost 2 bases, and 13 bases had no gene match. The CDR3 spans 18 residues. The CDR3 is CASSERGQGEAPQSPLHF. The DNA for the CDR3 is TGCGCCAGCAGTGAGCGGGGACAGGGGGAAGCCCCGCAGTCACCCCTCCACTTT.

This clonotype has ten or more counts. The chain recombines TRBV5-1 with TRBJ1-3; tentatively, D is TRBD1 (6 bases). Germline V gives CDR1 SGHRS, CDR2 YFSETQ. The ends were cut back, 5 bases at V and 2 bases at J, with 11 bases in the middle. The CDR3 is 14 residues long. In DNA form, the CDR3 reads TGCGCCAGCAGTTCAGGGGCGACTGGAAACACCATATATTTT. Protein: CASSSGATGNTIYF.

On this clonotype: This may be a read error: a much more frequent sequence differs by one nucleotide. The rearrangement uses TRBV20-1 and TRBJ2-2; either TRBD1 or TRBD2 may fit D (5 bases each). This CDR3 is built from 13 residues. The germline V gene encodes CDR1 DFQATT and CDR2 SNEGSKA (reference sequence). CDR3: CSAPGPNTGVLFF. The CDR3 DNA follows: TGCAGTGCGCCGGGACCCAACACCGGGGTGCTGTTTTTT.